These T cell receptor beta chains were read from a single sample in a study of blood T cell repertoires in COVID-19. Profiling relied on immunoSEQ multiplex PCR, and the TCRdb table lists in-frame clones only, not all of them. The sample yields under 300,000 clones, 65% to 80% seen once. Sequencing was done on a sample of peripheral blood. These receptors were collected from a woman aged 35 to 49 with active or convalescent COVID-19. Each CDR3 is given with its conserved first and last residue. The D gene is left open where the match is weak. For some rows the clone size is stated as once, few or many, or as a class when expanded; others skip it.

TRBD1	14	TRBV15	NA	TRBJ1-6	TGTGCCACCAGCAGAGACAGGGGGCATTCACCCCTCCACTTT	CATSRDRGHSPLHF
NA	14	TRBV5-1	NA	TRBJ1-3	TGCGCCAGCAGCCCCCCAGGCTCTGGAAACACCATATATTTT	CASSPPGSGNTIYF
TRBD1	14	TRBV6-5	many	TRBJ2-7	TGTGCCAGCAGTTCACAGGGGGTACCCTACGAGCAGTACTTC	CASSSQGVPYEQYF
TRBD1	13	TRBV6-6	NA	TRBJ1-5	TGTGCCAGCAGTTGGGACAGAAATCAGCCCCAGCATTTT	CASSWDRNQPQHF
TRBD1	15	TRBV28	NA	TRBJ1-3	TGTGCCAGCAGCTTGGGACAGGGGGATGGAAACACCATATATTTT	CASSLGQGDGNTIYF
NA	15	TRBV28	NA	TRBJ2-1	TGTGCCAGCAGTCGTTACCCTAGCTCCTACAATGAGCAGTTCTTC	CASSRYPSSYNEQFF
NA	13	TRBV29-1	NA	TRBJ1-2	TGCAGCGTTGTGGACAGCACCTTACATGGCTACACCTTC	CSVVDSTLHGYTF
TRBD1	15	TRBV15	NA	TRBJ1-1	TGTGCCACCAGCAGCGACGGACAGGGGAACACTGAAGCTTTCTTT	CATSSDGQGNTEAFF
NA	17	TRBV7-9	NA	TRBJ2-3	TGTGCCAGCAGCTTAGGGGCTTTCCCACCGGGGGCAGATACGCAGTATTTT	CASSLGAFPPGADTQYF
NA	14	TRBV5-1	NA	TRBJ1-2	TGCGCCAGCAGCTTCACGAATGTGAGCCCTAACTACACCTTC	CASSFTNVSPNYTF
TRBD2	16	TRBV7-2	NA	TRBJ2-5	TGTGCCAGCAGCCCAAGGGCACTAGCGGGGGCCCAGCTCTTTTACTTC	CASSPRALAGAQLFYF
NA	15	TRBV7-3	NA	TRBJ1-3	TGTGCCAGCAGCGAACAGGGTTCCCCTGGAAACACCATATATTTT	CASSEQGSPGNTIYF
TRBD1	15	TRBV12-5	NA	TRBJ1-2	TGTGCTAGTGGTTTGGTACGGCAGGGGGCAAGTGGCTACACCTTC	CASGLVRQGASGYTF
NA	12	TRBV19	NA	TRBJ1-2	TGTGCCAGTCATCAGGGACTCTATGGCTACACCTTC	CASHQGLYGYTF
TRBD2	16	TRBV9	NA	TRBJ2-1	TGTGCCAGCAGCGTAGGGAGACTAGCGGGGAGAAATGAGCAGTTCTTC	CASSVGRLAGRNEQFF
TRBD1	15	TRBV19	once	TRBJ2-2	TGTGCCAGTAGTTCCGGACAGGGGAACACCGGGGAGCTGTTTTTT	CASSSGQGNTGELFF
NA	13	TRBV18	NA	TRBJ1-1	TGTGCCAGCTCACCAGGGCAGGGCGCTGAAGCTTTCTTT	CASSPGQGAEAFF